This T cell receptor beta chain emerged from a study of T cell responses to AZD1222 COVID-19 vaccine. Study-level points and caveats: Only 5 or 6 AZD1222 recipients were seropositive at baseline. Samples come after the peak T cell response, not at day 14. There were mostly white British donors and more females than males, and clonal diversity was possibly underestimated.

TCRdb keeps only in-frame clones here, not all; method: immunoSEQ multiplex PCR. Seen here are 100,000 to 140,000 clones, approximately 90% observed once, and the top ten hold roughly 8.9%. About this clone itself: Its target is unknown.

Second doses were pooled across both intervals (about 4 or about 12 weeks). CDR3 size: 17 residues. V was pared by 6 bases and J by 4 bases, with 8 bases of the junction left unmatched. The V gene's germline CDR1 is KGHSH and CDR2 LQKENI. The origin of this receptor is an adult who received the AZD1222 COVID-19 vaccine. V and J are TRBV18 and TRBJ2-1; 14 bases are shared with TRBD2. This material consisted of peripheral blood, taken 28 days after the second AZD1222 dose. The chain's CDR3 is CASSPGLAGAGYNEQFF. In DNA form, the CDR3 reads TGTGCCAGCTCCCCGGGACTAGCGGGAGCTGGGTACAATGAGCAGTTCTTC.